This T cell receptor (beta chain) was identified during a study of T cell responses to AZD1222 COVID-19 vaccine. Study results and limitations: Regions left unmutated in variants are reportedly the target of nearly half of spike-specific TCRs.

This CDR3 spans 14 amino acids. The V gene's germline CDR1 is SGHRS and CDR2 YFSETQ. V was pared by 3 bases and J by 8 bases, with 7 bases of the junction left unmatched. About this clone: Its antigen remains unidentified.

Clones were sequenced by immunoSEQ multiplex PCR, and TCRdb holds only the in-frame ones, with some missing. The repertoire has 150,000 or so clones, 90% to 95% of them found once; the top ten carry under 2.5%. Here the sequenced sample was peripheral blood, taken on day 0 of AZD1222 vaccination. This sequence was found in an adult in good health. This chain uses TRBV5-1 with TRBJ1-2; TRBD1 matches 10 bases. CDR3 amino acids: CASSSTGGNVGYTF. The CDR3 DNA reads as TGCGCCAGCAGCTCGACAGGGGGCAATGTGGGCTACACCTTC.